This T cell receptor beta chain was observed in a study of CD8 T cells in ankylosing spondylitis. At least ten counts were recorded for this clonotype. Generation of TCR beta libraries employed quantitative 5'-RACE incorporating molecular barcodes. TCRdb reanalysed the 5' RACE reads using MiXCR and keeps one entry per CDR3 protein. The profile shows over 200,000 distinct CDR3 sequences, about 10% of them singletons. CDR1 SQVTM and CDR2 ANQGSEA come from the germline V gene. Trimming removed 5 bases from V and 8 bases from J; junction bases left unmatched: 6. The CDR3 length is 12 residues. Sample: blood, either unsorted or a sorted T cell fraction (not recorded which). The chain uses TRBV29-1 and TRBJ1-2, with 9 bases lining up with TRBD1. The TCR comes from a male donor with ankylosing spondylitis or in good health (not recorded which). The CDR3 sequence: CSVSQGAQGYTF. CDR3 nucleotide sequence: TGCAGCGTTTCACAGGGGGCTCAAGGCTACACCTTC. The full variable domain, in which reference TRBV29-1 and TRBJ1-2 provide the parts outside the CDR3, is SAVISQKPSRDICQRGTSLTIQCQVDSQVTMMFWYRQQPGQSLTLIATANQGSEATYESGFVIDKFPISRPNLTFSTLTVSNMSPEDSSIYLCSVSQGAQGYTFGSGTRLTVV.